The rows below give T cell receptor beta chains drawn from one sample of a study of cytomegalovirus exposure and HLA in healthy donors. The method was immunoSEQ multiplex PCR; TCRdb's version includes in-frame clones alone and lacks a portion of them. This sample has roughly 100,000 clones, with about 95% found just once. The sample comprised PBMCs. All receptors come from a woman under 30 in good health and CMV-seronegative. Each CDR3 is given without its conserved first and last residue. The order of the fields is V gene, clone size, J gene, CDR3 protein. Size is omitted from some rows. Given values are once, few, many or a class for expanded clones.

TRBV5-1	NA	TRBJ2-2	ASSLAERSTGELF
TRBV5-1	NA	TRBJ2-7	ASSLAGQVEQY
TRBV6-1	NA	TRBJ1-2	ASIIDVTSNGYT
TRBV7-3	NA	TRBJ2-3	ASSTSGGPGDTQY
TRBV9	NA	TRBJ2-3	ASSVGLAGSDTQY
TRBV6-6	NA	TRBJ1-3	ASNYLLGGTGNTIY
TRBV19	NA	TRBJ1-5	ASSLGGALGPQH
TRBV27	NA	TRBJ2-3	ASSLWGGAVADTQY
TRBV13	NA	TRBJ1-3	ASSPGFRGPGNTIY
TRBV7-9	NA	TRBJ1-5	ASSLGQGSNQPQH
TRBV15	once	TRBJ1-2	ATSRDIPGRDGYT
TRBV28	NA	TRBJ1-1	ASSLPTGGGTEAF
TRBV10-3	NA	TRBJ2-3	AATGLAGTDTQY
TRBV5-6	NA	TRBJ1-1	ATQAGLNTEAF
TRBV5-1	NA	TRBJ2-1	ASSSLAGVYNEQF
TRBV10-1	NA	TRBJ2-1	ASTAYRGNEQF
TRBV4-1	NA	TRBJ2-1	ASESSGRAGNEQF
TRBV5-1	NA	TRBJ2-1	ASSSEGGGSGSYNEQF
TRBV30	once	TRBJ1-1	AWSVGGARAF
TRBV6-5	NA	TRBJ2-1	ASSYLAGYNEQF
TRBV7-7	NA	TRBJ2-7	ASSLGHWTSGYEQY
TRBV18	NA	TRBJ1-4	ASSPPMAEKLF
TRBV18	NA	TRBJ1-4	ASSPGLPTNEKLF
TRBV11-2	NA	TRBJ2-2	ATVGREGSTGELF
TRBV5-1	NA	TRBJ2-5	ASSYLEETQY
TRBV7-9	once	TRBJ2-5	ASSLVQTQETQY
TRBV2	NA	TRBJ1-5	ASSEQGAGQPQH
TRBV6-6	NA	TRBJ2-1	ASSSGAEGNEQF
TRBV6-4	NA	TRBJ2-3	ASSDSAGSTDTQY
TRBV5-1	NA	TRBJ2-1	ASSPRLGGLYNEQF
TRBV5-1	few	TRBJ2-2	ASSETSGGTGELF
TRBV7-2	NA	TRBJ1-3	ASSNYRGDGNTIY
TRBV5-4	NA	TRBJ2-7	ASREGTSGSYEQY